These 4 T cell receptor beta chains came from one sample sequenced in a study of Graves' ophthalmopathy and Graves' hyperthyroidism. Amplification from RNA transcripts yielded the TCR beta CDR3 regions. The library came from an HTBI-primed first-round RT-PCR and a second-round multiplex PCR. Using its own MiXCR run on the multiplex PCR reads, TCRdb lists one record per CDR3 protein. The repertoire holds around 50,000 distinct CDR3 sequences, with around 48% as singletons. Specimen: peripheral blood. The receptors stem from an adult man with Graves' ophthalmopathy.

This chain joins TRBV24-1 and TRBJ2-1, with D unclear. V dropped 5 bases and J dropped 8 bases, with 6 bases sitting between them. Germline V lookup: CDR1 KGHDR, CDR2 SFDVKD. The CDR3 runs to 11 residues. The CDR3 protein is CATSGGYEQFF. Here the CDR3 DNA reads TGTGCCACCAGTGGTGGGTATGAGCAGTTCTTC.

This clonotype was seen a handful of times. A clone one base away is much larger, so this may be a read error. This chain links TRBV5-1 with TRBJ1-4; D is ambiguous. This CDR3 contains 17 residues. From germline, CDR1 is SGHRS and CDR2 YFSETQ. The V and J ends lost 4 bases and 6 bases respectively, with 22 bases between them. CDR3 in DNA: TGCGCCAGCAGCCCAACCCCGATGAGGGATAGCGATGAAAAACTGTTTTTT. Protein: CASSPTPMRDSDEKLFF.

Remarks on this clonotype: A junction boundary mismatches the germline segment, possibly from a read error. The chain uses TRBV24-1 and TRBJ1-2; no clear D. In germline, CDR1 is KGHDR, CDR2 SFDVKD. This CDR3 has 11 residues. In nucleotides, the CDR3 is TGTGCCATCAGTGCTAACTATGGCTACACCTTC. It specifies CAISANYGYTF.

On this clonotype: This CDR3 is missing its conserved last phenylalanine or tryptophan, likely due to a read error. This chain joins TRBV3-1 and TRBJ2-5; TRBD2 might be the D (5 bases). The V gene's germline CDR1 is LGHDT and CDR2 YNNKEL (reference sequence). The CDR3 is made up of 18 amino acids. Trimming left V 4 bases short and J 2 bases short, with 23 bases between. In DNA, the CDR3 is TGTGCCAGCAGCCTACCAAGGTCCCGCACCCGGGGACAAGAGACCCAGTACCTC. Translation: CASSLPRSRTRGQETQYL.